Shown below are 20 T cell receptor beta chains from a single sample sequenced in a study of blood T cell repertoires in COVID-19. Profiled with immunoSEQ multiplex PCR; TCRdb holds only in-frame clones, not every one. The sample includes 100,000 or so clones, roughly four fifths of them seen just once. Sequenced: peripheral blood. The receptors derive from an elderly woman with acute or convalescent COVID-19.

The chain is built from TRBV29-1 and TRBJ2-7; TRBD1 aligns across 8 bases. The CDR3 is 16 residues long. The junction had 12 bases not matched to a gene; V was cut back by 5 bases and J by 0 bases. CDR1 SQVTM and CDR2 ANQGSEA come from the germline V gene. The DNA for the CDR3 is TGCAGCGTTAGAGGGACGAACGGACAGGGCTCCTACGAGCAGTACTTC. Amino acids: CSVRGTNGQGSYEQYF.

The chain employs TRBV10-1 and TRBJ2-7, with TRBD2 identical over 7 bases. J lost 2 bases, V lost 5 bases, and 9 bases had no gene match. The CDR3 is 15 amino acids. Per germline, CDR1 WNHNN and CDR2 SYGVQD (reference sequence). This CDR3 reads CASSYSSGSAYEQYF. CDR3 DNA: TGCGCCAGCAGTTATTCTAGCGGATCGGCCTACGAGCAGTACTTC.

The CDR3 region has the DNA TGTGCCACCAGTTCGGACAGCCAAGAGACCCAGTACTTC. Its translation is CATSSDSQETQYF. The rearrangement joins TRBV24-1 to TRBJ2-5, with D tentatively TRBD1 (6 bases). Germline CDR1 KGHDR, CDR2 SFDVKD. The CDR3 is 13 residues long. V was shortened by 6 bases and J by 1 base, with 8 bases between the two germline ends.

This chain uses TRBV4-1 with TRBJ1-1; 9 bases agree with TRBD1. CDR3 size: 14 residues. Germline values: CDR1 MGHRA, CDR2 YSYEKL. Trimming took 0 bases from V and 13 from J; bases not matched to a gene: 9. The CDR3 DNA is TGCGCCAGCAGCCAAGACACTCCGGGACAGGGAGGTTTCTTT. This codes for CASSQDTPGQGGFF.

V and J are TRBV11-2 and TRBJ2-3; 13 bases line up with TRBD2. CDR1 and CDR2 from the germline V gene are SGHAT and FQNNGV. This CDR3 contains 17 residues. J gave up 3 bases and V 5 bases, and 8 bases lay outside the gene matches. CDR3 DNA: TGTGCCAGCAGCCCCCGGACTAGCGGGAGCGGGACAGATACGCAGTATTTT. It encodes CASSPRTSGSGTDTQYF.

This chain joins TRBV18 and TRBJ1-1, with 8 bases matching TRBD1. The CDR3 spans 15 residues. Germline CDR1 and CDR2: KGHSH and LQKENI. The V segment lost 5 bases and the J segment 4 bases; nucleotides outside the gene matches: 9. CDR3 coding DNA: TGTGCCAGCTCAGCCGGACAGGGAGCCCGCACTGAAGCTTTCTTT. Protein sequence: CASSAGQGARTEAFF.

This chain uses TRBV6-4 with TRBJ2-1, with 10 bases identical to TRBD2. The CDR3 contains 16 residues. Trimming removed 0 bases from V and 6 bases from J; junction bases left unmatched: 5. The germline V gene encodes CDR1 MRHNA and CDR2 SNTAGT. The CDR3 coding sequence is TGTGCCAGCAGTGACTCAGGGACTAGCGAAATCAATGAGCAGTTCTTC. Residues: CASSDSGTSEINEQFF.

The CDR3 coding sequence is TGTGCCAGCTCTCCAGGGACAGGGGCAAGGGAGACCCAGTACTTC. Translation: CASSPGTGARETQYF. The chain uses TRBV18 and TRBJ2-5; 10 bases are shared with TRBD1. The CDR3 totals 15 residues. V shed 6 bases and J 5 bases; nucleotides not matched to a gene: 9. From germline, CDR1 is KGHSH and CDR2 LQKENI.

This chain links TRBV2 with TRBJ2-5; tentative D call: TRBD1 (6 bases). With 10 bases removed from V and 0 bases from J, the gap between germline ends came to 9 bases. Germline V gene data show CDR1 as SNHLY and CDR2 as FYNNEI. The CDR3 runs to 12 residues. This CDR3 is CATRTDQETQYF. CDR3 nucleotide sequence: TGTGCCACCAGGACAGACCAAGAGACCCAGTACTTC.

The rearrangement uses TRBV3-1 (or the pseudogene TRBV3-2) and TRBJ2-2, with 7 bases lining up with TRBD2. V lost 2 bases, J lost 5 bases, and 5 bases stayed unmatched. The CDR3 loop spans 15 amino acids. Germline V lookup: CDR1 LGHDT, CDR2 YNNKEL (reference sequence). The chain's CDR3 is CASSQQLAATGELFF. In DNA form, the CDR3 reads TGTGCCAGCAGCCAACAGCTAGCGGCTACCGGGGAGCTGTTTTTT.

The chain employs TRBV6-5 and TRBJ1-4; no definite D call. Germline-derived CDR1 and CDR2 are MNHEY and SVGAGI. V was trimmed by 4 bases and J by 0 bases, leaving 9 bases between them. The CDR3 totals 15 residues. DNA for the CDR3: TGTGCCAGCAGTTCAGGTTACCCAACTAATGAAAAACTGTTTTTT. Residues: CASSSGYPTNEKLFF.

In this sample, this clone turned up once. The chain recombines TRBV10-1 with TRBJ1-1; 9 bases align to TRBD1. CDR1 and CDR2 (germline): WNHNN, SYGVQD (reference sequence). V lost 4 bases to trimming and J lost 4 bases; unmatched junction nucleotides: 4. The CDR3 covers 14 residues. The CDR3: CASSVGQGSTEAFF. For the CDR3, the DNA is TGCGCCAGCAGTGTTGGACAGGGGTCCACTGAAGCTTTCTTT.

This clone showed up just once. The rearrangement uses TRBV5-1 and TRBJ2-7; 9 bases map to TRBD1. The J segment lost 2 bases and the V segment lost 3 bases, leaving 9 bases of the junction unmatched. The germline V gene has CDR1 SGHRS and CDR2 YFSETQ. The length of the CDR3 is 16 residues. CDR3 DNA sequence: TGCGCCAGCAGCTGGACAGGGGTCTTCGGGCCCTACGAGCAGTACTTC. The encoded protein is CASSWTGVFGPYEQYF.

The chain couples TRBV28 to TRBJ1-2; D unclear. CDR3 length equals 11 residues. Trimming cost V 5 bases and J 6 bases, with 7 bases left between them. CDR1 and CDR2 from the germline V gene are MDHEN and SYDVKM. The CDR3 loop reads CASSEKDGYTF. The CDR3 nucleotides read TGTGCCAGCAGTGAGAAAGATGGCTACACCTTC.

The chain carries TRBV19 and TRBJ2-1; possibly TRBD2 for D (5 bases). The CDR3 is made up of 13 amino acids. Germline-derived CDR1 and CDR2 are LNHDA and SQIVND (reference sequence). V dropped 7 bases and J dropped 4 bases, with 11 bases sitting between them. DNA of the CDR3: TGTGCCAGTAACCAGCGGCTATACAATGAGCAGTTCTTC. This codes for CASNQRLYNEQFF. The full variable domain, with the rest looked up from reference TRBV19 and TRBJ2-1, is DGGITQSPKYLFRKEGQNVTLSCEQNLNHDAMYWYRQDPGQGLRLIYYSQIVNDFQKGDIAEGYSVSREKKESFPLTVTSAQKNPTAFYLCASNQRLYNEQFFGPGTRLTVL.

The rearrangement links TRBV5-1 to TRBJ2-1; TRBD2 matches at 10 bases. Unmatched junction bases numbered 3, after V lost 4 bases and J lost 2 bases. Per the germline V gene, CDR1 is SGHRS and CDR2 is YFSETQ. The CDR3 is 15 amino acids. For the CDR3, the DNA is TGCGCCAGCAGCGCAAGCGGGAGGGCCTACAATGAGCAGTTCTTC. Translation gives CASSASGRAYNEQFF.

This clone has only a few counts. The rearrangement uses TRBV5-1 and TRBJ2-5; TRBD1 is a possible D gene (6 bases). V lost 1 base and J lost 4, with 17 bases in between. The germline V gene encodes CDR1 SGHRS and CDR2 YFSETQ. The CDR3 is 16 residues long. The CDR3 is CASSLREVTGRETQYF. As DNA, the CDR3 is TGCGCCAGCAGCTTGCGAGAGGTCACAGGGAGAGAGACCCAGTACTTC.

This clone was observed once. The rearrangement uses TRBV6-5 and TRBJ2-1; 11 nucleotides line up with TRBD2. The V gene end was trimmed by 7 bases and the J gene end by 4 bases; junction bases not matched to a gene: 3. The CDR3 runs to 14 residues. CDR1 and CDR2 (germline): MNHEY, SVGAGI. In DNA form, the CDR3 reads TGTGCCAGCAAGGGACTAGCGGAATACAATGAGCAGTTCTTC. Its protein is CASKGLAEYNEQFF.

The V gene is TRBV3-1 (or the pseudogene TRBV3-2), the J gene TRBJ2-1; 8 bases map to TRBD2. Germline V gene lookup returns CDR1 LGHDT and CDR2 YNNKEL (reference sequence). This CDR3 region has 14 residues. V trimming: 4 bases; J trimming: 8 bases; junction bases outside the gene matches: 7. CDR3 sequence: CASSLPGLVHEQFF. The CDR3 DNA reads as TGTGCCAGCAGCCTTCCGGGACTAGTCCATGAGCAGTTCTTC.

The chain couples TRBV3-1 (or the pseudogene TRBV3-2) to TRBJ2-3, with TRBD2 matching 8 bases. Trimming removed 0 bases from V and 5 bases from J; junction bases left unmatched: 4. Germline V CDR1 and CDR2: LGHDT, YNNKEL (reference sequence). The CDR3 length is 15 residues. This CDR3 is CASSQEGAGEDTQYF. The CDR3 region has the DNA TGTGCCAGCAGCCAAGAGGGAGCGGGAGAAGATACGCAGTATTTT.